These 5 T cell receptor beta chains share one sample of origin, sequenced in a study of regulatory T cells in long-lasting Graves disease. Stated time point: newly diagnosed GD, antithyroid drugs for less than 3 months. Scientists built the TCR library using RNA that was extracted from PBMCs. Sequencing libraries for TCR beta were prepared with iRepertoire HTBI primers and Arm-PCR of CDR3 regions. TCRdb fed the multiplex PCR reads into MiXCR, producing one record per CDR3 protein. The table includes roughly 420,000 distinct CDR3 sequences, 15% detected once. This specimen was peripheral blood mononuclear cells (PBMCs), taken at new diagnosis, from a patient treated with antithyroid drugs. These receptors originate from a female donor with Graves disease.

At least ten counts were recorded for this clonotype. The chain recombines TRBV5-1 with TRBJ2-3; D not resolved. Trimming cost V 4 bases and J 8 bases, with 23 bases left between them. Germline loops: CDR1 SGHRS, CDR2 YFSETQ. The CDR3 extends over 16 amino acids. CDR3 in amino acids: CASSEHTTWYQCTQYF. The DNA for the CDR3 is TGCGCCAGCAGCGAGCACACTACATGGTATCAGTGTACGCAGTATTTT.

This clonotype was counted at least ten times. The CDR3 nucleotides are TGTGCCAGCAGCCAAGATCGGGGGACAGCCACAGATACGCAGTATTTT. Protein product: CASSQDRGTATDTQYF. The chain has TRBV3-1 and TRBJ2-3; D is perhaps TRBD1 (7 bases). The germline gives CDR1 LGHDT, CDR2 YNNKEL (reference sequence). V lost 0 bases to trimming and J lost 2 bases, with 12 bases between them. The length of the CDR3 is 16 residues.

This clonotype was recorded at least ten times. The rearrangement links TRBV5-1 to TRBJ1-1, with TRBD1 as a possible D gene (5 bases). With 3 bases removed from V and 4 bases from J, the gap between germline ends came to 16 bases. This CDR3 is built from 15 residues. The V gene's germline CDR1 is SGHRS and CDR2 YFSETQ. The CDR3 region is CASSSIRSGATEAFF. The CDR3 bases are TGCGCCAGCAGCTCGATACGAAGTGGGGCCACTGAAGCTTTCTTT. The whole variable domain, remainder taken from reference TRBV5-1 and TRBJ1-1, is KAGVTQTPRYLIKTRGQQVTLSCSPISGHRSVSWYQQTPGQGLQFLFEYFSETQRNKGNFPGRFSGRQFSNSRSEMNVSTLELGDSALYLCASSSIRSGATEAFFGQGTRLTVV.

Turning to this clonotype: This may be a read error: a much more frequent sequence differs by one nucleotide. This chain links TRBV3-1 with TRBJ2-5; 7 bases are shared with TRBD1. CDR3 size: 13 residues. With 8 bases clipped from V and 5 bases from J, the junction kept 8 bases outside the gene matches. Germline lookup yields CDR1 LGHDT and CDR2 YNNKEL (reference sequence). The CDR3 DNA follows: TGTGCCAGCGGCCTCAACAGGGGTGAGACCCAGTACTTC. It is translated as CASGLNRGETQYF.

This clonotype was counted many times. This chain uses TRBV30 with TRBJ2-3; 9 positions agree with TRBD2. Losses at the gene ends were 0 bases for V and 6 bases for J; bases not matched to a gene: 13. The CDR3 spans 17 residues. CDR1 and CDR2 (germline): GTSNPN, SVGIG (reference sequence). CDR3 sequence reads: CAWSVWKGSGSSDTQYF. CDR3 coding DNA: TGTGCCTGGAGTGTATGGAAGGGTAGCGGGAGTTCGGATACGCAGTATTTT.